The T cell receptor (beta chain) under discussion was sequenced for a study of blood T cell repertoires in COVID-19. Turning to the study itself: Acute and convalescent COVID-19 samples came from the United States, Italy and Spain. T cells, B-cell-depleted T cells, or PBMCs supplied cDNA or gDNA.

In the authors' workflow: Reference gene primer amplification gave estimated nucleated cell counts. Sequencing was performed with immunoSEQ multiplex PCR; in TCRdb, only in-frame clones are kept and a portion is missing. From that table come the V and J calls and clone size; the DNA was used to work out D and trimming. Of fewer than 600,000 clones listed, roughly 89% were seen once; the top ten hold roughly 0.84%. The V and J ends lost 7 bases and 3 bases respectively, with 13 bases between them. The CDR3 spans 13 residues. Per germline, CDR1 MNHEY and CDR2 SVGAGI. Enrolment of Seattle patients took place during active infection, and they were followed longitudinally.

The chain combines TRBV6-5 with TRBJ2-7; D is perhaps TRBD2 (6 bases). This receptor was taken from a man aged 18-30 years with COVID-19, enrolled during active disease. The sequenced sample consisted of peripheral blood. The CDR3 bases are TGTGCCAGCAAGGAGGGGACGGACTACGAGCAGTACTTC. It translates to CASKEGTDYEQYF.